The clone carrying this T cell receptor beta chain was detected a few times. Its antigen is not known. The use of a sample-barcoded 5' primer and a J-beta primer mix characterized a second PCR of about 6 to 12 cycles. A template-switch adaptor with 12 random nucleotides tagged each cDNA molecule. MiXCR, applied by TCRdb to the 5' RACE reads, yields one record per CDR3 protein. Here the sample spans 650,000 to 1,000,000 distinct CDR3 sequences, roughly 34% being singletons. Extractions gave at least 5.5 micrograms of total RNA per sample. This record comes from a study of blood T cells in healthy people across ages. Study findings and constraints: Among T cells, TCR beta diversity per million cells dropped roughly linearly as age rose. Diversity was higher, and naive CD4+ cells more numerous, in long-lived donors than in aged donors.

Germline V gene lookup returns CDR1 LGHNA and CDR2 YNFKEQ. CDR3 size: 17 residues. Between the trimmed V and J ends, which lost 1 base and 1 base, there was a span of 15 bases. The source material was blood. The source is a man between 18 and 29 years old in good health. The chain links TRBV4-2 to TRBJ2-3; D is perhaps TRBD2 (7 bases). In DNA, the CDR3 is TGTGCCAGCAGCCAAGGTTTCAGGCGGGGGCGCACAGATACGCAGTATTTT. It is translated as CASSQGFRRGRTDTQYF.